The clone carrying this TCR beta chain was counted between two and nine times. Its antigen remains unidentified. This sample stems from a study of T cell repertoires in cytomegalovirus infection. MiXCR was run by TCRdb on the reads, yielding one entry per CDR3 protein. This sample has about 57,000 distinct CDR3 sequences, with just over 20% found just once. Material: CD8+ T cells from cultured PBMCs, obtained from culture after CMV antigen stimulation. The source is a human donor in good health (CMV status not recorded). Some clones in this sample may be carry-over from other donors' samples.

CDR3 nucleotides: TGTGCCAGCAGCTTAGTACCCCGTCAGCTGGCCATGAACACTGAAGCTTTCTTT. This codes for CASSLVPRQLAMNTEAFF. The chain employs TRBV7-2 and TRBJ1-1, with no clear D. The length of the CDR3 is 18 residues. Germline loops: CDR1 SGHTA, CDR2 FQGNSA. V lost 1 base to trimming and J lost 0 bases, with 18 bases between them.